These T cell receptor beta chains were read from a single sample in a study of blood T cell repertoires in COVID-19. The assay was immunoSEQ multiplex PCR, and TCRdb's table has in-frame clones only and misses some. Of under 350,000 clones listed, around 83% are singletons. The material sequenced was peripheral blood. The receptors shown here come from a man younger than 35 with active or convalescent COVID-19. Each CDR3 is given with its conserved first and last residue.

len,v_gene,j_gene,CDR3aa
15,TRBV5-6,TRBJ1-2,CASSPSMIANYGYTF
14,TRBV4-2,TRBJ2-3,CASSHSGDTDTQYF
14,TRBV10-2,TRBJ1-2,CASSEGPGGYGYTF
12,TRBV5-6,TRBJ2-1,CASSLVSAEQFF
13,TRBV29-1,TRBJ2-5,CSVAARREETQYF
14,TRBV30,TRBJ2-1,CAWGFLSSYNEQFF
17,TRBV21-1,TRBJ1-4,CASSTEEPGWINEKLFF
14,TRBV24-1,TRBJ2-3,CATSGSGTTDTQYF
14,TRBV11-3,TRBJ2-1,CASSLTGSNNEQFF
13,TRBV2,TRBJ1-1,CASRDRETSEAFF
17,TRBV5-5,TRBJ1-2,CASSLDGTIWAGIGYTF
16,TRBV9,TRBJ2-2,CASSVGSGANTGELFF
14,TRBV5-1,TRBJ2-3,CASSLLYEGDTQYF
15,TRBV28,TRBJ1-5,CASSAGTAGNQPQHF
15,TRBV9,TRBJ2-1,CASSVKGGSYNEQFF
16,TRBV9,TRBJ1-6,CASSAGVSSYNSPLHF